One and the same sample provided the 24 T cell receptor beta chains below, sequenced in a study of T cell changes during pregnancy in multiple sclerosis. Profiling relied on immunoSEQ multiplex PCR, and the TCRdb table lists in-frame clones only, not all of them. The sample has tens of thousands of clones; roughly nine tenths are singletons. Sequencing used peripheral blood, obtained in the third trimester of pregnancy. Receptor source: a female donor with multiple sclerosis, enrolled in a pregnancy study.

The genes are TRBV5-4 and TRBJ2-7, with D perhaps TRBD2 (5 bases). The germline gives CDR1 SGHNT, CDR2 YYREEE (reference sequence). V lost 2 bases, J lost 6 bases, and 9 bases lay in between. CDR3 length: 12 residues. The CDR3 loop reads CASSFHEGEQYF. The CDR3 DNA follows: TGTGCCAGCAGCTTCCATGAGGGCGAGCAGTACTTC.

This chain joins TRBV19 and TRBJ2-7, with D perhaps matching TRBD1 (7 bases). V gave up 4 bases and J gave up 2 bases, with 12 bases separating them. The CDR3 is 14 residues long. Germline V gene data show CDR1 as LNHDA and CDR2 as SQIVND (reference sequence). CDR3: CASSTRRGAYEQYF. The CDR3 DNA follows: TGTGCCAGTAGTACACGCAGGGGGGCCTACGAGCAGTACTTC.

The chain recombines TRBV6-6 with TRBJ1-1, with TRBD1 matching 7 bases. From germline, CDR1 is MNHNY and CDR2 SVGAGI (reference sequence). The CDR3 length is 16 residues. With V trimmed by 6 bases and J by 0 bases, 10 bases remained unmatched. In DNA form, the CDR3 reads TGTGCCAGCAGCAGATGGACAGGTTCCATGAACACTGAAGCTTTCTTT. This sequence encodes CASSRWTGSMNTEAFF.

The genes are TRBV7-9 and TRBJ1-1, with D perhaps matching TRBD1 (5 bases). V was pared by 3 bases and J by 0 bases, with 14 bases between. This CDR3 has 16 residues. Germline assignment: CDR1 SEHNR and CDR2 FQNEAQ (reference sequence). The CDR3 loop reads CASSFTLDSLNTEAFF. The CDR3 region has the DNA TGTGCCAGCAGCTTTACTTTAGACAGTTTGAACACTGAAGCTTTCTTT. Variable domain in full (rest from reference TRBV7-9 and TRBJ1-1): DTGVSQNPRHKITKRGQNVTFRCDPISEHNRLYWYRQTLGQGPEFLTYFQNEAQLEKSRLLSDRFSAERPKGSFSTLEIQRTEQGDSAMYLCASSFTLDSLNTEAFFGQGTRLTVV.

The V and J genes are TRBV4-3 and TRBJ2-1; TRBD2 might be the D (6 bases). The CDR3 is 15 amino acids. Deletions cut 1 base from V and 8 bases from J, with 15 bases between. Germline CDR1 is LGHNA and CDR2 is YSLEER. The CDR3 region is CASSQATGVIYEQFF. In DNA form, the CDR3 reads TGCGCCAGCAGCCAAGCGACGGGAGTAATCTATGAGCAGTTCTTC.

The DNA for the CDR3 is TGTGCCAGTAGTCCCGGGGGAGGAGCTAGCGGGACGCAGTATTTT. Its translation is CASSPGGGASGTQYF. The chain employs TRBV19 and TRBJ2-3, with 8 bases lining up with TRBD2. The V gene's germline CDR1 is LNHDA and CDR2 SQIVND (reference sequence). Losses at the gene ends were 5 bases for V and 9 bases for J; bases not matched to a gene: 13. This CDR3 is 15 amino acids long.

CDR3 bases: TGCAGCGTAGGACTCACTCAGAACACTGAAGCTTTCTTT. Protein product: CSVGLTQNTEAFF. The rearrangement joins TRBV29-1 to TRBJ1-1, with no clear D. This CDR3 has 13 amino acids. V was clipped by 6 bases and J by 1 base, with 12 bases between them. Germline V CDR1 and CDR2: SQVTM, ANQGSEA. Filled out from reference TRBV29-1 and TRBJ1-1, the complete variable domain reads SAVISQKPSRDICQRGTSLTIQCQVDSQVTMMFWYRQQPGQSLTLIATANQGSEATYESGFVIDKFPISRPNLTFSTLTVSNMSPEDSSIYLCSVGLTQNTEAFFGQGTRLTVV.

The CDR3 protein is CAWSMLGGRRADEQYF. CDR3 DNA sequence: TGTGCCTGGAGTATGCTTGGCGGGAGACGTGCCGACGAGCAGTACTTC. The rearrangement uses TRBV30 and TRBJ2-7; 7 bases line up with TRBD2. The CDR3 has 16 residues. Germline CDR1 and CDR2: GTSNPN and SVGIG (reference sequence). V shed 2 bases and J 5 bases; nucleotides not matched to a gene: 15.

This rearrangement joins TRBV10-2 to TRBJ2-1, with TRBD2 matching over 12 bases. The CDR3 has 15 amino acids. Germline V gene data show CDR1 as WSHSY and CDR2 as SAAADI. Trimming took 0 bases from V and 8 from J; bases not matched to a gene: 2. Written as DNA, the CDR3 is TGCGCCAGCAGTGAGTCGACTAGCGGGAGAGATGAGCAGTTCTTC. It encodes CASSESTSGRDEQFF.

The chain couples TRBV6-5 to TRBJ1-2, with a weak D call TRBD1 (5 bases). This CDR3 region has 13 residues. CDR1 and CDR2 (germline): MNHEY, SVGAGI. V was trimmed by 0 bases and J by 8 bases, leaving 10 bases between them. CDR3 DNA: TGTGCCAGCAGTTACTCGACCGGGGGGGGCTACACCTTC. Protein sequence: CASSYSTGGGYTF.

The chain links TRBV10-3 to TRBJ1-1; 7 bases are a match to TRBD1. Per germline, CDR1 ENHRY and CDR2 SYGVKD. CDR3 length equals 16 residues. V lost 3 bases, J lost 0 bases, and 7 bases stayed unmatched. The CDR3 nucleotides are TGTGCCATCAGTGACCGAGCAGGGGGTATGAACACTGAAGCTTTCTTT. It is translated as CAISDRAGGMNTEAFF.

J is TRBJ2-5 and V is TRBV6-1, with a possible D match to TRBD2 (6 bases). V was clipped by 0 bases and J by 2 bases, with 13 bases between them. The V gene's germline CDR1 is MNHNS and CDR2 SASEGT. This CDR3 is built from 16 residues. DNA of the CDR3: TGTGCCAGCAGTGAAGCGGTGGCGGGAAGTCAAGAGACCCAGTACTTC. It encodes CASSEAVAGSQETQYF.

The CDR3, as DNA: TGTGCCAGCTCACCAATTCAGGGGGAAAACGTCCTGACTTTC. Protein product: CASSPIQGENVLTF. This sequence joins TRBV18 and TRBJ2-6; 7 bases map to TRBD1. From germline, CDR1 is KGHSH and CDR2 LQKENI. After removal of 2 bases from V and 10 bases from J, the junction contained 5 bases not matched to a gene. This CDR3 is built from 14 residues.

The rearrangement joins TRBV7-8 to TRBJ2-5; D might be TRBD2 (6 bases). This CDR3 comprises 15 residues. V was trimmed by 3 bases and J by 1 base, leaving 12 bases between them. CDR1 is SGHVS and CDR2 is FQNEAQ in the germline V gene. The CDR3 region is CASSFVLEGQETQYF. CDR3 sequence (DNA): TGTGCCAGCAGCTTCGTGCTGGAGGGCCAAGAGACCCAGTACTTC.

The V gene is TRBV5-6, the J gene TRBJ2-1; TRBD1 aligns across 8 bases. CDR1 SGHDT and CDR2 YYEEEE come from the germline V gene. The V segment lost 3 bases and the J segment 4 bases; nucleotides outside the gene matches: 6. The CDR3 is 15 residues long. The CDR3 is CASSSDRGQYNEQFF. CDR3 in DNA: TGTGCCAGCAGCTCAGACAGGGGTCAGTACAATGAGCAGTTCTTC.

The J gene is TRBJ2-1, the V gene TRBV28; 13 nucleotides agree with TRBD2. This CDR3 contains 17 residues. Per the germline V gene, CDR1 is MDHEN and CDR2 is SYDVKM. V lost 6 bases, J lost 12 bases, and 17 bases stayed unmatched. CDR3 amino acids: CASRPGLAGLVASSQFF. Here the CDR3 DNA reads TGTGCCAGCAGGCCGGGACTAGCGGGACTCGTCGCGTCCTCGCAGTTCTTC.

This clone was picked up one time. This chain joins TRBV6-5 and TRBJ2-7; D perhaps matches TRBD2 (6 bases). The CDR3 length is 15 residues. V was pared by 2 bases and J by 2 bases, with 13 bases between. Per germline, CDR1 MNHEY and CDR2 SVGAGI. In nucleotides, the CDR3 is TGTGCCAGCAGTTACCCGAGGGGAGGTCCCTACGAGCAGTACTTC. Translation gives CASSYPRGGPYEQYF.

CDR3 loop: CASAWGTVDEKLFF. The CDR3 DNA reads TGTGCCAGCGCCTGGGGGACAGTTGATGAAAAACTGTTTTTT. The rearrangement links TRBV19 to TRBJ1-4; TRBD1 aligns across 7 bases. The junction had 10 bases not matched to a gene; V was cut back by 9 bases and J by 6 bases. In germline, CDR1 is LNHDA, CDR2 SQIVND (reference sequence). This CDR3 has 14 amino acids.

For this clone: The junction does not match germline at one end; this may be a read error. V is TRBV6-1 and J is TRBJ2-7, with 10 bases matching TRBD2. CDR3 length: 13 amino acids. Germline CDR1 reads MNHNS; CDR2 reads SASEGT. Here the CDR3 reads CASSENKREGHSF. The CDR3 coding sequence is TGTGCCAGCAGTGAAAATAAGCGGGAGGGACACAGCTTC.

The chain joins TRBV5-1 to TRBJ1-4, with 8 bases matching TRBD1. Looked up from germline, CDR1 is SGHRS and CDR2 is YFSETQ. J was trimmed by 4 bases and V by 5 bases; bases with no gene match: 10. The CDR3 sequence is 16 residues long. CDR3 in DNA: TGCGCCAGCAGGCCTTCGACAGGGGATCTTAATGAAAAACTGTTTTTT. Residues: CASRPSTGDLNEKLFF.

The CDR3 sequence: CASSLSGGFLGASEQYF. In DNA form, the CDR3 reads TGTGCCAGCAGCCTATCGGGGGGGTTTCTGGGGGCATCCGAGCAGTACTTC. The chain uses TRBV5-4 and TRBJ2-7; TRBD2 aligns across 8 bases. With 4 bases clipped from V and 6 bases from J, the junction kept 18 bases outside the gene matches. Germline V gives CDR1 SGHNT, CDR2 YYREEE (reference sequence). This CDR3 comprises 17 residues.

The genes are TRBV6-1 and TRBJ2-6; TRBD2 matches at 10 bases. The germline V gene has CDR1 MNHNS and CDR2 SASEGT. V was clipped by 8 bases and J by 4 bases; unmatched bases: 5. This CDR3 has 15 residues. DNA of the CDR3: TGTGCCAGCCTAGCGGGAGCGACGGGGGCCAACGTCCTGACTTTC. Protein sequence: CASLAGATGANVLTF.

This chain connects TRBV21-1 to TRBJ2-6; the table assigns TRBD2, which was not confirmed against the DNA. TRBV21-1 is flagged as a pseudogene. The CDR3 is 15 amino acids. Here the CDR3 reads CASSALYSGANVLTF. DNA of the CDR3: TGTGCCAGCAGCGCCCTATACTCTGGGGCCAACGTCCTGACTTTC.

The genes are TRBV5-6 and TRBJ2-7; D is perhaps TRBD1 (6 bases). V gave up 2 bases and J gave up 9 bases, with 21 bases separating them. Looked up from germline, CDR1 is SGHDT and CDR2 is YYEEEE. The CDR3 extends over 15 amino acids. This chain's CDR3 is CASSLDDRTATGQYF. In DNA, the CDR3 is TGTGCCAGCAGCTTAGACGACAGGACGGCTACGGGGCAGTACTTC.